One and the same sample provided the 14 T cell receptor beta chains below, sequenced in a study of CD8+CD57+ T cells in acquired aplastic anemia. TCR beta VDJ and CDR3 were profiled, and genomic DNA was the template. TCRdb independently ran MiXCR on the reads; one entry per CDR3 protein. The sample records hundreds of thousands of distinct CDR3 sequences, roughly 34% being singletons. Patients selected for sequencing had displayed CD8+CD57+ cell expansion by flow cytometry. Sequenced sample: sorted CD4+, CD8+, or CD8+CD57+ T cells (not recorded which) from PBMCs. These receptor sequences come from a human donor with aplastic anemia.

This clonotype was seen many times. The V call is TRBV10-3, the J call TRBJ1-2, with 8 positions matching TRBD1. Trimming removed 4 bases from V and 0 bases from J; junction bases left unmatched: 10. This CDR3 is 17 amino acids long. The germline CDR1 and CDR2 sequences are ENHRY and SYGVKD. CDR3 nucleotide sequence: TGTGCCATCAGTGGGAGAGGACAGGGACATACTAACTATGGCTACACCTTC. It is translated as CAISGRGQGHTNYGYTF.

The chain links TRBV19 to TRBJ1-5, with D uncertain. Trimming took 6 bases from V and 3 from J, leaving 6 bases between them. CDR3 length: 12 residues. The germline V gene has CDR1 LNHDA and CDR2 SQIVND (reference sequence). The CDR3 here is CASSDYNQPQHF. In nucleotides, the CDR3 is TGTGCCAGTAGCGACTACAATCAGCCCCAGCATTTT.

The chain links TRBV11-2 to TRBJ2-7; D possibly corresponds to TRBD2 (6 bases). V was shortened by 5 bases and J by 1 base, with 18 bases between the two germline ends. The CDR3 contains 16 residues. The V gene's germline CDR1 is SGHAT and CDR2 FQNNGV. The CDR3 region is CASSPLVGGASYEQYF. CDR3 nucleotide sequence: TGTGCCAGCAGCCCCCTAGTCGGGGGAGCTTCCTACGAGCAGTACTTC.

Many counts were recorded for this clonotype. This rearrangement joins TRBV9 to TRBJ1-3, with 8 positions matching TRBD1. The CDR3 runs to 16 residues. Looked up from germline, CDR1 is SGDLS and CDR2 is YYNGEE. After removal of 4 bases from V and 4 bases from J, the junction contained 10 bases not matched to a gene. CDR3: CASSLDSTGAGNTIYF. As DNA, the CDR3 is TGTGCCAGCAGCTTAGACTCGACAGGGGCAGGAAACACCATATATTTT.

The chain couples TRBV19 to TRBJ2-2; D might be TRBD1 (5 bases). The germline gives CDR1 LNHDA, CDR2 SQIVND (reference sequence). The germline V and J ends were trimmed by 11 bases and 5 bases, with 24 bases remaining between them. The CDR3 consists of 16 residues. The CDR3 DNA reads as TGTGCCTGGAGTGTAGTGCAAGGGGTGGGAACCGGGGAGCTGTTTTTT. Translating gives CAWSVVQGVGTGELFF.

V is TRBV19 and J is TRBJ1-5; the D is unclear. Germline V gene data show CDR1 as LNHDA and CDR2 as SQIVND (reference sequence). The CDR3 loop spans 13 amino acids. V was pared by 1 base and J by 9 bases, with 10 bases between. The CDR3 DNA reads TGTGCCAGTAGTATAGTAGGGAGCTTGCCCCAGCATTTT. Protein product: CASSIVGSLPQHF. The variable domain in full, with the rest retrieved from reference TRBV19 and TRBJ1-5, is DGGITQSPKYLFRKEGQNVTLSCEQNLNHDAMYWYRQDPGQGLRLIYYSQIVNDFQKGDIAEGYSVSREKKESFPLTVTSAQKNPTAFYLCASSIVGSLPQHFGDGTRLSIL.

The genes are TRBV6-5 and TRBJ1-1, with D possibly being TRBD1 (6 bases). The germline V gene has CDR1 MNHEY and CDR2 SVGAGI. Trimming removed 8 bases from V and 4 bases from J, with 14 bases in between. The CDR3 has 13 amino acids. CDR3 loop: CASSYSGATEAFF. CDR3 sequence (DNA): TGTGCCAGCTCTTACTCAGGGGCCACTGAAGCTTTCTTT.

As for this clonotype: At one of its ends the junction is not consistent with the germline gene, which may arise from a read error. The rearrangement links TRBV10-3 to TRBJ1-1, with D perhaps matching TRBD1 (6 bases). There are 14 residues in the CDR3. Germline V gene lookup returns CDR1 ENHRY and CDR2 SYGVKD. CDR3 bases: TGTGCCAGCAGTGACACAGGGAGCAACACTGAAGCTTTCTTT. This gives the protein CASSDTGSNTEAFF.

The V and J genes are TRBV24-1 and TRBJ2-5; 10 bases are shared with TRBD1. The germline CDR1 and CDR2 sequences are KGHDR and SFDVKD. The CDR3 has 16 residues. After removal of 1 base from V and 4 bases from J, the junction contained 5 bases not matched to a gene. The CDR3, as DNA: TGTGCCACCAGTGATTTCGGGACAGGGGTTGCAGAGACCCAGTACTTC. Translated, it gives CATSDFGTGVAETQYF.

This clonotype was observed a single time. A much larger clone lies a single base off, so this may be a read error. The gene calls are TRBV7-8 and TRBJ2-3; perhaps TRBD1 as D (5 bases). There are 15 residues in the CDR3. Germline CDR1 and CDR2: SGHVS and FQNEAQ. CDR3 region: CASSSDLVGHDMQYF. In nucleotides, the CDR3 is TGTGCCAGCAGCTCGGACCTTGTGGGGCATGATATGCAGTATTTT.

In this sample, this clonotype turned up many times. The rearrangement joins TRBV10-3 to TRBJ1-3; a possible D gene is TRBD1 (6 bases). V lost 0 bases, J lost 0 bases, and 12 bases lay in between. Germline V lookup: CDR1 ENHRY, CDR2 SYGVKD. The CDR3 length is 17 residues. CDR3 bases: TGTGCCATCAGTGAGTCGAAGACAGGTTTCTCTGGAAACACCATATATTTT. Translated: CAISESKTGFSGNTIYF.

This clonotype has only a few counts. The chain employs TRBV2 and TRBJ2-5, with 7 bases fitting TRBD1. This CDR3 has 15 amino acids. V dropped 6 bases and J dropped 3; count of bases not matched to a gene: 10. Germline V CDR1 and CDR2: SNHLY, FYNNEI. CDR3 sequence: CASSDTGTDKETQYF. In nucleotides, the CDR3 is TGTGCCAGCAGCGACACCGGGACAGACAAAGAGACCCAGTACTTC.

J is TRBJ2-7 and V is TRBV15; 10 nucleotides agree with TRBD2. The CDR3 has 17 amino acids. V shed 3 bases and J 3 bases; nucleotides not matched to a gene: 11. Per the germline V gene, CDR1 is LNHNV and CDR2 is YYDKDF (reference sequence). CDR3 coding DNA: TGTGCCACCAGCAGCCGCAGCGGGGGGGCTTTTAACTACGAGCAGTACTTC. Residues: CATSSRSGGAFNYEQYF.

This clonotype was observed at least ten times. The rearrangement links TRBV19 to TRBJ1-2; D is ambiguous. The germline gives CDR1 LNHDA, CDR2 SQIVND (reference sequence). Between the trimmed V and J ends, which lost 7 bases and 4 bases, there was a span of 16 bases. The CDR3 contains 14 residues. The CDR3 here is CASTLSHGLYGYTF. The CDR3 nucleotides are TGTGCCAGTACCCTTAGCCACGGACTCTATGGCTACACCTTC. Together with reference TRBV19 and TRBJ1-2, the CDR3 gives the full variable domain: DGGITQSPKYLFRKEGQNVTLSCEQNLNHDAMYWYRQDPGQGLRLIYYSQIVNDFQKGDIAEGYSVSREKKESFPLTVTSAQKNPTAFYLCASTLSHGLYGYTFGSGTRLTVV.